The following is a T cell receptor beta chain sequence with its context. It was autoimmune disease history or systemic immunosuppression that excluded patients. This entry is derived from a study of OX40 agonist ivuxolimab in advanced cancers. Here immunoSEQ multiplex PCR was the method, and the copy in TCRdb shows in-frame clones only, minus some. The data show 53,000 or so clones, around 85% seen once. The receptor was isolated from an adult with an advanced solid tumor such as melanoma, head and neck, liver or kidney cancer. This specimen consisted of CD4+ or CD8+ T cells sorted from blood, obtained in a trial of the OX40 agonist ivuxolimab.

CDR3 in DNA: TGTGCCAGCAGCAGAGACAGGTCCAACGAGCAGTACTTC. Translation gives CASSRDRSNEQYF. The chain recombines TRBV6-6 with TRBJ2-7, with D possibly matching TRBD1 (6 bases). Germline V gene data show CDR1 as MNHNY and CDR2 as SVGAGI (reference sequence). The germline V and J ends were trimmed by 6 bases and 5 bases, with 14 bases remaining between them. The CDR3 is 13 residues long.